Listed below are T cell receptor beta chains from one sample, sequenced in a study of T cells after yellow fever vaccination. Each CDR3 protein gets one entry after TCRdb re-called the 5' RACE reads with MiXCR. The repertoire includes a few hundred thousand distinct CDR3 sequences, less than 9.5% of them detected once, and over 3% sits in the top ten. The sample was CD4+ T cells sorted from PBMCs, taken 5 days after the yellow fever booster vaccination. The receptor set was obtained from a man between 18 and 35 years old who received the YFV17D yellow fever vaccine. Each CDR3 is given with its conserved first and last residue. Fields, in order: D gene, V gene, clone size, J gene, CDR3 protein, CDR3 DNA. The D gene is left open where the match is weak. Not every row has a clone size; where given, it reads once, few, many or a size class.

d_gene: TRBD1; v_gene: TRBV4-1; abundance: many; j_gene: TRBJ1-1; CDR3aa: CASSLTGTGGEAFF; CDR3nt: TGCGCCAGCAGCCTAACCGGGACAGGCGGCGAAGCTTTCTTT
d_gene: -; v_gene: TRBV7-2; abundance: -; j_gene: TRBJ1-1; CDR3aa: CASRQDRSTEAFF; CDR3nt: TGTGCCAGCAGACAGGATAGGAGTACTGAAGCTTTCTTT
d_gene: -; v_gene: TRBV9; abundance: few; j_gene: TRBJ2-1; CDR3aa: CASSVGLAGVEQFF; CDR3nt: TGTGCCAGCAGCGTAGGCCTGGCGGGTGTTGAGCAGTTCTTC
d_gene: -; v_gene: TRBV7-2; abundance: few; j_gene: TRBJ1-6; CDR3aa: CASSLWARGNSPLHF; CDR3nt: TGTGCCAGCAGCTTATGGGCACGGGGCAATTCACCCCTCCACTTT
d_gene: TRBD2; v_gene: TRBV20-1; abundance: -; j_gene: TRBJ2-5; CDR3aa: CSAGPGLQETQYF; CDR3nt: TGCAGTGCCGGACCGGGACTACAAGAGACCCAGTACTTC
d_gene: TRBD2; v_gene: TRBV12-3/TRBV12-4; abundance: few; j_gene: TRBJ2-3; CDR3aa: CASRNPSGGDTQYF; CDR3nt: TGTGCCAGCAGAAACCCTAGCGGGGGGGATACGCAGTATTTT
d_gene: -; v_gene: TRBV7-9; abundance: many; j_gene: TRBJ2-1; CDR3aa: CASSLSVRRGLYNEQFF; CDR3nt: TGTGCCAGCAGCTTATCCGTTCGCCGAGGGTTATACAATGAGCAGTTCTTC
d_gene: -; v_gene: TRBV2; abundance: -; j_gene: TRBJ2-5; CDR3aa: CASSVKTQYF; CDR3nt: TGTGCCAGCAGTGTCAAGACCCAGTACTTC
d_gene: TRBD2; v_gene: TRBV7-3; abundance: -; j_gene: TRBJ2-2; CDR3aa: CASSLSSGGAAGELFF; CDR3nt: TGTGCCAGCAGCCTCTCTAGCGGGGGGGCCGCCGGGGAGCTGTTTTTT
d_gene: -; v_gene: TRBV11-2; abundance: many; j_gene: TRBJ1-2; CDR3aa: CASSFSTGGGYTF; CDR3nt: TGTGCCAGCAGCTTCTCTACTGGAGGGGGCTACACCTTC
d_gene: -; v_gene: TRBV5-1; abundance: many; j_gene: TRBJ2-2; CDR3aa: CASSPRGTGELFF; CDR3nt: TGTGCCAGCAGTCCAAGGGGGACCGGGGAGCTGTTTTTT
d_gene: -; v_gene: TRBV7-2; abundance: many; j_gene: TRBJ1-4; CDR3aa: CASSSAPVGGWEKLFF; CDR3nt: TGTGCCAGCAGCTCCGCCCCAGTGGGGGGCTGGGAAAAACTGTTTTTT
d_gene: -; v_gene: TRBV20-1; abundance: -; j_gene: TRBJ2-5; CDR3aa: CSALLMTGGGAETQYF; CDR3nt: TGCAGTGCTTTATTAATGACTGGGGGAGGAGCGGAGACCCAGTACTTC
d_gene: -; v_gene: TRBV20-1; abundance: many; j_gene: TRBJ2-3; CDR3aa: CSARDVRGADTQYF; CDR3nt: TGCAGTGCTAGAGATGTCAGGGGAGCAGATACGCAGTATTTT
d_gene: TRBD1; v_gene: TRBV20-1; abundance: -; j_gene: TRBJ1-5; CDR3aa: CSARDPLPGGGQPQHF; CDR3nt: TGCAGTGCTAGAGACCCACTCCCAGGGGGGGGACAGCCCCAGCATTTT
d_gene: -; v_gene: TRBV20-1; abundance: -; j_gene: TRBJ1-2; CDR3aa: CSAPQMDSGGYGYTF; CDR3nt: TGCAGTGCTCCCCAAATGGACAGCGGGGGCTATGGCTACACCTTC
d_gene: -; v_gene: TRBV12-3/TRBV12-4; abundance: few; j_gene: TRBJ2-3; CDR3aa: CASREGPDTQYF; CDR3nt: TGTGCCAGCAGGGAAGGGCCAGATACGCAGTATTTT
d_gene: TRBD2; v_gene: TRBV12-3/TRBV12-4; abundance: few; j_gene: TRBJ2-7; CDR3aa: CASSLAGDLYEQYF; CDR3nt: TGTGCCAGCAGTCTAGCGGGGGACCTCTACGAGCAGTACTTC
d_gene: TRBD1; v_gene: TRBV4-2; abundance: few; j_gene: TRBJ1-1; CDR3aa: CASSQGGQGNTEAFF; CDR3nt: TGTGCCAGCAGCCAAGGGGGACAGGGGAACACTGAAGCTTTCTTT
d_gene: -; v_gene: TRBV5-6; abundance: -; j_gene: TRBJ2-7; CDR3aa: CASSLDPTGPYEQYF; CDR3nt: TGTGCCAGCAGCCTTGACCCGACAGGCCCCTACGAGCAGTACTTC
d_gene: -; v_gene: TRBV24-1; abundance: few; j_gene: TRBJ2-1; CDR3aa: CATSDPPEANEQFF; CDR3nt: TGTGCCACCAGTGATCCACCTGAGGCCAATGAGCAGTTCTTC
d_gene: -; v_gene: TRBV5-4; abundance: few; j_gene: TRBJ2-7; CDR3aa: CASSTTRGASYEQYF; CDR3nt: TGTGCCAGCAGCACTACCCGCGGGGCCAGCTACGAGCAGTACTTC
d_gene: -; v_gene: TRBV20-1; abundance: few; j_gene: TRBJ1-4; CDR3aa: CSAAPRDHATNEKLFF; CDR3nt: TGCAGTGCTGCCCCGAGGGACCATGCAACTAATGAAAAACTGTTTTTT
d_gene: TRBD1; v_gene: TRBV5-1; abundance: -; j_gene: TRBJ2-1; CDR3aa: CATSKGTGWRNEQFF; CDR3nt: TGCGCCACCTCGAAAGGGACAGGGTGGAGGAATGAGCAGTTCTTC
d_gene: TRBD2; v_gene: TRBV20-1; abundance: -; j_gene: TRBJ2-1; CDR3aa: CSAREGGGGSYNEQFF; CDR3nt: TGCAGTGCTAGAGAGGGCGGGGGGGGCTCCTACAATGAGCAGTTCTTC
d_gene: -; v_gene: TRBV20-1; abundance: -; j_gene: TRBJ1-1; CDR3aa: CSASTNTEAFF; CDR3nt: TGCAGTGCTAGTACGAACACTGAAGCTTTCTTT
d_gene: TRBD2; v_gene: TRBV9; abundance: -; j_gene: TRBJ2-5; CDR3aa: CASSSMTSGAQETQYF; CDR3nt: TGTGCCAGCAGCTCCATGACTAGCGGGGCACAAGAGACCCAGTACTTC
d_gene: -; v_gene: TRBV20-1; abundance: many; j_gene: TRBJ1-1; CDR3aa: CSAAPSLNTEAFF; CDR3nt: TGCAGTGCTGCTCCATCCCTGAACACTGAAGCTTTCTTT
d_gene: -; v_gene: TRBV11-2; abundance: -; j_gene: TRBJ2-4; CDR3aa: CASSQQAHIQYF; CDR3nt: TGTGCCAGCAGTCAGCAGGCACACATTCAGTACTTC
d_gene: -; v_gene: TRBV24-1; abundance: few; j_gene: TRBJ2-3; CDR3aa: CATSRGVGGRTDTQYF; CDR3nt: TGTGCCACCAGTCGGGGAGTGGGGGGCAGGACAGATACGCAGTATTTT
d_gene: TRBD1; v_gene: TRBV12-3/TRBV12-4; abundance: -; j_gene: TRBJ1-4; CDR3aa: CASSRGQGLEKLFF; CDR3nt: TGTGCCAGCAGCCGGGGACAGGGGCTAGAAAAACTGTTTTTT
d_gene: -; v_gene: TRBV20-1; abundance: few; j_gene: TRBJ2-5; CDR3aa: CSARRWVGETQYF; CDR3nt: TGCAGTGCTCGGCGATGGGTTGGAGAGACCCAGTACTTC
d_gene: TRBD1; v_gene: TRBV19; abundance: few; j_gene: TRBJ1-1; CDR3aa: CASTTQGTEAFF; CDR3nt: TGTGCCAGTACCACACAGGGGACCGAAGCTTTCTTT
d_gene: -; v_gene: TRBV6-1; abundance: few; j_gene: TRBJ1-6; CDR3aa: CATSLLVNSPLHF; CDR3nt: TGTGCCACTTCTTTGCTGGTTAATTCACCCCTCCACTTT
d_gene: -; v_gene: TRBV5-1; abundance: -; j_gene: TRBJ1-2; CDR3aa: CASSLDGNGYTF; CDR3nt: TGCGCCAGCAGCTTGGACGGCAATGGCTACACCTTC
d_gene: -; v_gene: TRBV29-1; abundance: few; j_gene: TRBJ1-2; CDR3aa: CSVEDPRVGYTF; CDR3nt: TGCAGCGTTGAAGACCCCCGTGTAGGCTACACCTTC
d_gene: -; v_gene: TRBV21-1; abundance: -; j_gene: TRBJ1-1; CDR3aa: CASSYRQVGTEAFF; CDR3nt: TGTGCCAGCAGCTACCGGCAGGTGGGCACTGAAGCTTTCTTT
d_gene: -; v_gene: TRBV20-1; abundance: -; j_gene: TRBJ2-7; CDR3aa: CSASRVPGVDEQYF; CDR3nt: TGCAGTGCTAGCCGGGTCCCAGGCGTAGACGAGCAGTACTTC
d_gene: -; v_gene: TRBV5-1; abundance: many; j_gene: TRBJ2-3; CDR3aa: CASSSPPGGQGTDTQYF; CDR3nt: TGCGCCAGCAGCTCTCCCCCGGGAGGACAGGGCACAGATACGCAGTATTTT
d_gene: TRBD1; v_gene: TRBV6-5; abundance: -; j_gene: TRBJ2-7; CDR3aa: CASRDSRYEQYF; CDR3nt: TGTGCCAGCCGGGACAGCCGGTACGAGCAGTACTTC
d_gene: -; v_gene: TRBV6-2/TRBV6-3; abundance: -; j_gene: TRBJ2-5; CDR3aa: CASSNRVETQYF; CDR3nt: TGTGCCAGCAGTAACAGGGTGGAGACCCAGTACTTC
d_gene: -; v_gene: TRBV12-3/TRBV12-4; abundance: -; j_gene: TRBJ1-4; CDR3aa: CASSLGPLSGLSEKLFF; CDR3nt: TGTGCCAGCAGTTTAGGCCCATTGTCAGGATTGTCTGAAAAACTGTTTTTT
d_gene: -; v_gene: TRBV7-2; abundance: -; j_gene: TRBJ1-5; CDR3aa: CASSQGLNNQPQHF; CDR3nt: TGTGCCAGCAGCCAGGGACTGAACAATCAGCCCCAGCATTTT
d_gene: -; v_gene: TRBV6-1; abundance: few; j_gene: TRBJ2-6; CDR3aa: CASTTYSGASGANVLTF; CDR3nt: TGTGCCAGCACCACCTACTCGGGGGCCTCTGGGGCCAACGTCCTGACTTTC
d_gene: TRBD2; v_gene: TRBV9; abundance: -; j_gene: TRBJ2-3; CDR3aa: CASSVSGGPDTQYF; CDR3nt: TGTGCCAGCAGCGTAAGCGGGGGGCCAGATACGCAGTATTTT